This T cell receptor beta chain stems from a study of low-dose radiotherapy and immunotherapy resistance in tumors. Study-level information: Per fraction, Cohort 1 was given 0.5 Gy every 2 weeks, for a total of 6.5 Gy. Patients took aspirin 300 mg by mouth once daily. This continued for four cycles, starting on cycle 1 day 1. Cohort 2's total reached 13 Gy over 26 weeks, at 1 Gy per fraction every two weeks.

Primers targeting TRAV and TRBV primed first-strand cDNA, covering alpha and beta chains. Using a constant-region primer together with a V-primer adapter, TCRs were subjected to around 20 PCR cycles of amplification. MiXCR, run by TCRdb on the reads, gives a single entry per CDR3 protein. Here the sample spans about 58,000 distinct CDR3 sequences, about 23% being singletons. Indicated time point: after trial treatment. Treatment indicated: LDRT plus nivolumab, ipilimumab, low-dose cyclophosphamide and aspirin (RACIN trial). Donors were dosed with nivolumab and ipilimumab; they also received aspirin, low-dose cyclophosphamide and low-dose radiotherapy. This clonotype was seen a few times. No DNA is shown, since the ends of the CDR3 on it are uncertain; the CDR3 is the one TCRdb lists. Germline V lookup: CDR1 MDHEN, CDR2 SYDVKM. Inclusive of both ends, the CDR3 amounts to 13 amino acids.

Specimen: PBMCs, collected after low-dose radiotherapy plus immunotherapy. The rearrangement joins TRBV28 to TRBJ2-2; the D call in the table, TRBD2, was not verified against the DNA. This receptor was obtained from a male donor with prostate cancer. The CDR3 sequence: CASSLSAGELFFF.